The rows below give T cell receptor beta chains drawn from one sample of a study of PD-L1 blockade in urothelial cancer. Assay used: immunoSEQ multiplex PCR; TCRdb lists only in-frame clones, some missing. The repertoire holds about 130,000 clones, roughly 82% seen once, with around 2.4% in the top ten. This specimen consisted of PBMCs, obtained around atezolizumab (anti-PD-L1) treatment. Source of these receptors: a man in his forties or fifties with urothelial cancer. Both conserved end residues are part of each CDR3. A D gene is named only where the DNA matches it firmly. Rows give clone size only sometimes, using once, few, many, or a class for an expanded clone.

v_call,clone_size,d_call,j_call,cdr3_nt,cdr3_aa
TRBV19,-,TRBD2,TRBJ2-1,TGTGCCAGTAGTATTATAGCGGGAGGGACCCCCCCCTACAATGAGCAGTTCTTC,CASSIIAGGTPPYNEQFF
TRBV5-5,-,TRBD2,TRBJ2-3,TGTGCCAGCAGGCCAGGGACTAGTGCATTGGATACGCAGTATTTT,CASRPGTSALDTQYF
TRBV5-6,-,TRBD2,TRBJ2-1,TGTGCCAGCAGCTTCGCTAGCGGGATATACTACAATGAGCAGTTCTTC,CASSFASGIYYNEQFF
TRBV9,-,TRBD1,TRBJ1-6,TGTGCCAGCAGCGTCGGGGACAGGACCTATAATTCACCCCTCCACTTT,CASSVGDRTYNSPLHF
TRBV4-1,-,-,TRBJ2-3,TGCGCCAGCAGCCACAACTTCGCCGATACGCAGTATTTT,CASSHNFADTQYF
TRBV4-1,-,TRBD2,TRBJ2-3,TGCGCCAGCAGCCAACGGGAGGGAGGATTGGATACGCAGTATTTT,CASSQREGGLDTQYF
TRBV18,-,-,TRBJ1-2,TGTGCCAGCTCACCGGGGGGATTCGGCTATGGCTACACCTTC,CASSPGGFGYGYTF
TRBV20-1,-,TRBD2,TRBJ2-1,TGCAGTGCTAGACAAGCGGGATCGGTCTTC,CSARQAGSVF
TRBV27,once,TRBD1,TRBJ1-5,TGTGCCAGCAGTTTATTCCAAGGGGGCGGTCAGCCCCAGCATTTT,CASSLFQGGGQPQHF
TRBV2,-,-,TRBJ2-3,TGTGCCAGCCAGACAGGAGCTAGCACAGATACGCAGTATTTT,CASQTGASTDTQYF
TRBV19,-,TRBD1,TRBJ1-5,TGTGCCAGTAGTAACCCCTTTAACCCCAAAGGGGACAGGCGAAATCAGCCCCAGCATTTT,CASSNPFNPKGDRRNQPQHF
TRBV6-1,-,TRBD2,TRBJ2-7,TGTGCCAGCAGTGAGGGACTAGCGGGAACCTACGAGCAGTACTTC,CASSEGLAGTYEQYF
TRBV6-5,-,TRBD1,TRBJ2-7,TGTGCCAGCAGTTACTCAACGACAGGGGCTCAGGACGAGCAGTACTTC,CASSYSTTGAQDEQYF
TRBV14,-,TRBD2,TRBJ2-7,TGTGCCAGCAGCCAAGATCGGTGGACTAGCGGGAGGGAGCAGTACTTC,CASSQDRWTSGREQYF
TRBV2,-,TRBD2,TRBJ2-1,TGTGCCAGCAGTCCGACGACTTTAGCGGGCCCGAGCTCCTACAATGAGCAGTTCTTC,CASSPTTLAGPSSYNEQFF
TRBV4-2,-,-,TRBJ2-7,TGTGCCAGCAGCCAAGCCTTCGGGAGTAAGTACGAGCAGTACTTC,CASSQAFGSKYEQYF
TRBV28,-,TRBD2,TRBJ2-3,TGTGCCAGCAGTTACCCCTTGCTAGCGGGAGCAGTAGATACGCAGTATTTT,CASSYPLLAGAVDTQYF
TRBV10-3,-,-,TRBJ1-5,TGTGCCATCAGCGGGAAAGGCAATCAGCCCCAGCATTTT,CAISGKGNQPQHF
TRBV28,-,TRBD1,TRBJ1-1,TGTGCCAGCAGTTTATTTGGTTTTTGGGACAGGGAGGAAACTGAAGCTTTCTTT,CASSLFGFWDREETEAFF
TRBV5-1,-,-,TRBJ2-2,TGCGCCAGCAGCTTCAGCCCCGACCGGGTTGGCACCGGGGAGCTGTTTTTT,CASSFSPDRVGTGELFF
TRBV5-4,-,TRBD2,TRBJ2-7,TGTGCCAGCAGCTATAGCGGGAGGTCCTACGAGCAGTACTTC,CASSYSGRSYEQYF
TRBV5-6,-,TRBD1,TRBJ1-4,TGTGCCAGCAGCTTGACCGGACAGGGGGCTGCTAATGAAAAACTGTTTTTT,CASSLTGQGAANEKLFF
TRBV30,once,TRBD1,TRBJ2-1,TGTGCCTGGAGCGGGACAGACCTCAACAATGAGCAGTTCTTC,CAWSGTDLNNEQFF
TRBV15,-,TRBD1,TRBJ2-1,TGTGCCACCAGCAGCGGACAGGGGGCGCATAATGAGCAGTTCTTC,CATSSGQGAHNEQFF
TRBV9,-,-,TRBJ1-2,TGTGCCAGCAGCGTAGGCGGAGGGGCTTCGATAGGCTACACCTTC,CASSVGGGASIGYTF
TRBV7-6,-,TRBD1,TRBJ1-1,TGTGCCAGCAGCCTACAGGGGGGGAACACTGAAGCTTTCTTT,CASSLQGGNTEAFF
TRBV5-1,-,-,TRBJ2-6,TGCGCCAGCAGCTCCGCAGGGGTTGGGGCCAACGTCCTGACTTTC,CASSSAGVGANVLTF
TRBV7-9,-,-,TRBJ1-1,TGTGCCAGCAGCACCAGACGGGGGGACGACACTGAAGCTTTCTTT,CASSTRRGDDTEAFF
TRBV6-5,-,TRBD1,TRBJ2-5,TGTGCCATAAGGGGGCTAAATCAAGAGACCCAGTACTTC,CAIRGLNQETQYF